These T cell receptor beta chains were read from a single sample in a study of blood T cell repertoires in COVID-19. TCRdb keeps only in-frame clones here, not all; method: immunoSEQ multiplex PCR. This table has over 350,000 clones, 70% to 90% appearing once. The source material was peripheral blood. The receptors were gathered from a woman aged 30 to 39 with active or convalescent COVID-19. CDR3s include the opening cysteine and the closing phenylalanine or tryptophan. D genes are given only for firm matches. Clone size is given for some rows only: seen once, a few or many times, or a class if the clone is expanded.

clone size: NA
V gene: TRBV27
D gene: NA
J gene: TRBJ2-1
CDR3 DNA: TGTGCAGCCGGGGGGCCCCAATATCCTCCTAATGAGCAGTTCTTC
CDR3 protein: CAAGGPQYPPNEQFF

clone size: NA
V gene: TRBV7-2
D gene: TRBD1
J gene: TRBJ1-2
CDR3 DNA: TGTGCCAGCAGCCACTTAGGACAGGCTTCGAACTATGGCTACACCTTC
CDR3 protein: CASSHLGQASNYGYTF

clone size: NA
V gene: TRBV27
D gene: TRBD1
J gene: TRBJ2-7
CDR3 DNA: TGTGCCAGCAGTTTTTTGGACAGGACTCATTACGAGCAGTACTTC
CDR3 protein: CASSFLDRTHYEQYF

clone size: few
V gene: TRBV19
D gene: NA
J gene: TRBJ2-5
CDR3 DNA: TGTGCCAGTAGTAACTTACTACAAGAGACCCAGTACTTC
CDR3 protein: CASSNLLQETQYF

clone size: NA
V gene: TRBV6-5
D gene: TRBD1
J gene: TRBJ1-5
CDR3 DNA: TGTGCCAGCTCCGGGACAGGGCGAGCGCCCCAGCATTTT
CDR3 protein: CASSGTGRAPQHF

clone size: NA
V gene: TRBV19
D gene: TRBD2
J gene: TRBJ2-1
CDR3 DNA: TGTGCCAGTAGTATGGTAGCGGGAGGGCCGTGGGAGCAGTTCTTC
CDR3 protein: CASSMVAGGPWEQFF

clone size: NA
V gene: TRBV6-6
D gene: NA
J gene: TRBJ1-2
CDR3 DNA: TGTGCCTCCCGACAGACTAACTATGGCTACACCTTC
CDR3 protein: CASRQTNYGYTF

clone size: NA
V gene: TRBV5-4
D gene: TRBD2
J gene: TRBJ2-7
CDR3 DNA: TGTGCCAGCAGCTTGGTAGCGGGAGGAACCTACGAGCAGTACTTC
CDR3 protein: CASSLVAGGTYEQYF

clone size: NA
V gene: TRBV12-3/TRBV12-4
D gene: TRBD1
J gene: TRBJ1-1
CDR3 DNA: TGTGCCAGCAGTACAGGGGGCACTGAAGCTTTCTTT
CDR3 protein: CASSTGGTEAFF

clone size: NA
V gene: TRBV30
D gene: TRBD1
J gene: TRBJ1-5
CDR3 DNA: TGTGCCTGGAGCCACAGGGGGCTCATTGATCAGCCCCAGCATTTT
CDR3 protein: CAWSHRGLIDQPQHF

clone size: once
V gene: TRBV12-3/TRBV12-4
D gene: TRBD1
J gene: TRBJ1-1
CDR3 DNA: TGTGCCAGCCAGACAGGGGGCTTGACTGAAGCTTTCTTT
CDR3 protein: CASQTGGLTEAFF

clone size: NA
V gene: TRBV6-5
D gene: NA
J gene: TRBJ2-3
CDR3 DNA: TGTGCCAGCAGTTACTCAAGATCGGGGTTCGCAGATACGCAGTATTTT
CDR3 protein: CASSYSRSGFADTQYF

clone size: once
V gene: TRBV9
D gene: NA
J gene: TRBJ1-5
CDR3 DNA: TGTGCCAGCAGCGTAGAAGGGGGTTGGGGTCAGCCCCAGCATTTT
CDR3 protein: CASSVEGGWGQPQHF

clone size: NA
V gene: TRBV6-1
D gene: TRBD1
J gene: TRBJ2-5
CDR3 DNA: TGTGCCAGCAGTGCCTCCGTAGGACAGGGCCAAGAGACCCAGTACTTC
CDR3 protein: CASSASVGQGQETQYF

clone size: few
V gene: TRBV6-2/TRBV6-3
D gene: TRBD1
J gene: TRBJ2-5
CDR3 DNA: TGTGCCAGCAGCAAGCAAAGACGGGACAGCGCCTCCCAAGAGACCCAGTACTTC
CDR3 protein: CASSKQRRDSASQETQYF

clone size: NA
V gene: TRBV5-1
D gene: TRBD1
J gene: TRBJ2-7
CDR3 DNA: TGCGCCAGCAGCTGGACAGGGGGCGCCGACGAGCAGTACTTC
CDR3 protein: CASSWTGGADEQYF

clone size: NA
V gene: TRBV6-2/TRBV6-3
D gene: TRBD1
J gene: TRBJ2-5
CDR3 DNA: TGTGCCAGCAGTTACAATTCCCGGACAGGGGGGGTTATCCAAGAGACCCAGTACTTC
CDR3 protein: CASSYNSRTGGVIQETQYF

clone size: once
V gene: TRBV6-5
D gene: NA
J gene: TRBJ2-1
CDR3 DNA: TGTGCCAGCAGTTACCCGGGTGGGGGGAATGAGCAGTTCTTC
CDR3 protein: CASSYPGGGNEQFF

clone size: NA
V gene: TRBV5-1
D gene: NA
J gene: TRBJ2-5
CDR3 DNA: TGCGCCAGCAGCTTGGGACAGGGAGGTTTGGTAGAGACCCAGTACTTC
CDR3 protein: CASSLGQGGLVETQYF

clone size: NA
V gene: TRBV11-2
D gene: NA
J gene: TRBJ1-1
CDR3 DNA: TGTGCCAGCAGCCTTACAGGGATGGGCACTGAAGCTTTCTTT
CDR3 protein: CASSLTGMGTEAFF

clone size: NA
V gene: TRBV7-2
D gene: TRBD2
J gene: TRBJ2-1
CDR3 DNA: TGTGCCAGCAGCAGAAGCGGGGGGTACTCCTACAATGAGCAGTTCTTC
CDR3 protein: CASSRSGGYSYNEQFF

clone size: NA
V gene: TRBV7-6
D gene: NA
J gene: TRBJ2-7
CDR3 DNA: TGTGCCAGCAGCCCCTCAGACAGTTCCTACGAGCAGTACTTC
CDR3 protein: CASSPSDSSYEQYF

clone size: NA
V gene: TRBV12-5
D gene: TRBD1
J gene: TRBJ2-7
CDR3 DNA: TGTGCTAGTGGTTTGGTGACCGCCCAGGGGGTTTTCTACGAGCAGTACTTC
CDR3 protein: CASGLVTAQGVFYEQYF

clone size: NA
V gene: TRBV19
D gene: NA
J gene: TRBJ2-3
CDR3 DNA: TGTGCCAGTAGTATATTGGGGGCCGGAGATACGCAGTATTTT
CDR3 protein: CASSILGAGDTQYF

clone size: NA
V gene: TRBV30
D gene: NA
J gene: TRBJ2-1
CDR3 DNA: TGTGCCTGGAGTACAGCGGGCCAGCAGCAGTTCTTC
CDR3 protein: CAWSTAGQQQFF

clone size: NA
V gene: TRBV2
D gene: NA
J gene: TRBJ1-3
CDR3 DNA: TGTGCCAGCAGTGAAGCGCTTATAGGACAGCTCTCTGGAAACACCATATATTTT
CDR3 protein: CASSEALIGQLSGNTIYF

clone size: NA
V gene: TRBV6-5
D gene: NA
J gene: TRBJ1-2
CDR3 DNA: TGTGCCAGCAGTTACGGGAGCTATGGCTACACCTTC
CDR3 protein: CASSYGSYGYTF